These T cell receptor beta chains were read from a single sample in a study of response to subunit inactivated influenza vaccine. Using its own MiXCR run on the RT-PCR reads, TCRdb lists one record per CDR3 protein. The sample has around 570,000 distinct CDR3 sequences, less than 8% seen once. Sample: PBMCs from blood, taken around 25 months after vaccination. The receptors here all came from a man aged 45 to 70 who received an inactivated influenza vaccine. Each CDR3 is given with its conserved first and last residue. Each record gives: V gene, J gene, CDR3 protein.

>TRBV11-1|TRBJ2-2
CASTADREGNTGELFF
>TRBV12-3/TRBV12-4|TRBJ1-2
CASSFTRQGFVGYTF
>TRBV27|TRBJ2-1
CASAGGSSYNEQFF
>TRBV20-1|TRBJ2-4
CSARGGANIQYF
>TRBV7-8|TRBJ1-5
CASSLQGPASNQPQHF
>TRBV20-1|TRBJ2-1
CSAAGNEQFF
>TRBV7-8|TRBJ2-1
CASSAGLADNEQFF
>TRBV6-1|TRBJ2-1
CASRPPDSNEQFF
>TRBV15|TRBJ2-7
CATSSIRDAYYEQYF
>TRBV5-6|TRBJ2-2
CASSRDSANTGELFF
>TRBV18|TRBJ1-5
CASSSYNTGTLNQPQHF
>TRBV5-6|TRBJ2-2
CASSLDNTGELFF
>TRBV28|TRBJ2-7
CASKRQGDVGAYEQYF
>TRBV7-2|TRBJ1-1
CASSFRDREMKAEAFF
>TRBV20-1|TRBJ1-1
CRVQDGLNTEAFF
>TRBV20-1|TRBJ2-3
CSPKTGGARVDTQYF
>TRBV5-1|TRBJ2-2
CASSLKGASTGELFF
>TRBV11-3|TRBJ2-3
CASSTATTDTQYF
>TRBV7-2|TRBJ1-2
CASSTRPEYGYTF
>TRBV10-3|TRBJ1-1
CAISPEHSGSEAFF
>TRBV12-3/TRBV12-4|TRBJ1-4
CASRGQGLTNEKLFF
>TRBV12-3/TRBV12-4|TRBJ2-6
CASTSLSGAGANVLTF
>TRBV5-1|TRBJ2-7
CASSSFPEGEQYF
>TRBV20-1|TRBJ2-3
CSARDLTSGNTDTQYF
>TRBV7-9|TRBJ1-5
CASSTQGGGEPQHF
>TRBV7-3|TRBJ2-1
CASSAMGTRGEQFF
>TRBV7-9|TRBJ1-5
CASSLDGNYQPQHF
>TRBV19|TRBJ2-2
CASSIVGGLTGELFF
>TRBV20-1|TRBJ1-3
CSAQDRDYSGNTIYF
>TRBV19|TRBJ1-1
CASAGFEAFF
>TRBV7-2|TRBJ2-5
CASSLLAGQETQYF
>TRBV10-3|TRBJ2-1
CAIRDTGAIYNEQFF
>TRBV29-1|TRBJ2-3
CSVSTETQYF
>TRBV9|TRBJ2-6
CASSATGSGANVLTF
>TRBV15|TRBJ2-3
CATSRDPTATDTQYF
>TRBV4-3|TRBJ2-5
CASSQSGRETQYF
>TRBV7-8|TRBJ2-7
CASSPSQVPGYEQYF
>TRBV29-1|TRBJ2-2
CSVEDPRPNTGELFF
>TRBV6-2/TRBV6-3|TRBJ2-1
CASSYARGGLRYEQFF
>TRBV7-9|TRBJ2-7
CASSLASRGEDEQYF
>TRBV2|TRBJ2-1
CASRWGDEQFF
>TRBV6-5|TRBJ1-5
CASSSGTPDQPQHF
>TRBV4-2|TRBJ2-7
CASSQLSLTSGSSEQYF
>TRBV6-2/TRBV6-3|TRBJ2-3
CASSYSGTGRPGDTQYF
>TRBV12-3/TRBV12-4|TRBJ1-1
CASSWSGGGSLAFF